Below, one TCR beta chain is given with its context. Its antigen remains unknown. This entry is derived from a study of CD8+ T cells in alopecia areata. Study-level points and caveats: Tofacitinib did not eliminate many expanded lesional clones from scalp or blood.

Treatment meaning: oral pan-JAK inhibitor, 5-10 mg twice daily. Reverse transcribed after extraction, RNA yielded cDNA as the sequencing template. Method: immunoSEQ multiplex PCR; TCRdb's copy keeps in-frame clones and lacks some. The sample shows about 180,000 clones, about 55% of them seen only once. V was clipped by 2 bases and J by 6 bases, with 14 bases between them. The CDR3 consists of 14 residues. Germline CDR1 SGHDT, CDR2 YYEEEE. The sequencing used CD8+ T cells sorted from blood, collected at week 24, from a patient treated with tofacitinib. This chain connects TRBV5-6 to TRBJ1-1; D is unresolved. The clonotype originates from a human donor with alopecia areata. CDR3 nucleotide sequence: TGTGCCAGCAGCTTCGTACATGGCCCTTCTGAAGCTTTCTTT. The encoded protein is CASSFVHGPSEAFF. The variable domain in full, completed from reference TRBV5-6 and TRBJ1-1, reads DAGVTQSPTHLIKTRGQQVTLRCSPKSGHDTVSWYQQALGQGPQFIFQYYEEEERQRGNFPDRFSGHQFPNYSSELNVNALLLGDSALYLCASSFVHGPSEAFFGQGTRLTVV.